This T cell receptor (beta chain) emerged from a study of blood T cell repertoires in COVID-19. For the study at large: PBMCs, B-cell-depleted T cells, or T cells were the source of the cDNA or gDNA that made up the material.

This CDR3 is built from 14 residues. Trimming pared 2 bases from V and 1 base from J, leaving 5 bases between. The germline gives CDR1 WSHSY, CDR2 SAAADI. Methods used by the authors: Amplification with reference gene primers provided the estimates of nucleated cell counts. Sequencing used immunoSEQ multiplex PCR; TCRdb keeps in-frame clones, though not all of them. From that table come the V and J calls and clone size; the DNA was used to work out D and trimming. The data show some 210,000 clones, with 89% seen just once and 4% to 6% held by the top ten. This TCR was recovered from a woman aged 40 to 50 with acute or convalescent COVID-19. Sequenced: peripheral blood. The chain uses TRBV10-2 and TRBJ2-2, with D hard to call. This chain's CDR3 is CASSETVNTGELFF. The CDR3 nucleotides read TGCGCCAGCAGTGAGACAGTGAACACCGGGGAGCTGTTTTTT.